Each of the 4 T cell receptor beta chains below was sequenced from the same sample in a study of identical twins. TCRdb itself ran the 5' RACE reads through MiXCR, one entry per CDR3 protein. The sample lists around 480,000 distinct CDR3 sequences; 13% to 15% were seen once. These data were also filed under a second study, of yellow fever vaccine responses in identical twins.

The sample consisted of CD4+ T cells sorted from blood. The receptor set was obtained from a woman aged 18 to 35 in good health.

This clonotype came up a few times. The rearrangement joins TRBV11-2 to TRBJ2-5; 7 bases are a match to TRBD2. V was clipped by 2 bases and J by 3 bases; unmatched bases: 6. The length of the CDR3 is 15 residues. Germline V CDR1 and CDR2: SGHAT, FQNNGV. CDR3 loop: CASSLWGGTEETQYF. The CDR3 DNA reads as TGTGCCAGCAGCTTATGGGGGGGGACGGAAGAGACCCAGTACTTC.

The sample holds many counts of this clonotype. The V gene is TRBV27, the J gene TRBJ1-2; 7 positions match TRBD1. The CDR3 loop spans 14 amino acids. In germline, CDR1 is MNHEY, CDR2 SMNVEV (reference sequence). J gave up 8 bases and V 3 bases, and 9 bases lay outside the gene matches. The CDR3, as DNA: TGTGCCAGCAGTTTCAACACAGGGGTTGGCGGCTACACCTTC. Protein: CASSFNTGVGGYTF.

This clonotype has only a few counts. V and J are TRBV5-1 and TRBJ2-1; 7 nucleotides line up with TRBD2. CDR3 size: 22 residues. Germline lookup yields CDR1 SGHRS and CDR2 YFSETQ. V shed 0 bases, J shed 4 bases, and the junction held 25 bases outside the gene matches. CDR3 sequence: CASSLGDGRILSARPSYNEQFF. CDR3 nucleotide sequence: TGCGCCAGCAGCTTGGGGGACGGGAGGATCCTATCAGCTAGACCGTCGTACAATGAGCAGTTCTTC.

The chain uses TRBV7-2 and TRBJ2-5, with a tentative D call TRBD2 (6 bases). CDR1 SGHTA and CDR2 FQGNSA come from the germline V gene. The CDR3 extends over 16 amino acids. V was shortened by 3 bases and J by 1 base, with 15 bases between the two germline ends. The CDR3 coding sequence is TGTGCCAGCAGCTTCGTAGCTGGGACTTTCCAAGAGACCCAGTACTTC. It is translated as CASSFVAGTFQETQYF. Combining the CDR3 with reference TRBV7-2 and TRBJ2-5 gives the whole variable domain GAGVSQSPSNKVTEKGKDVELRCDPISGHTALYWYRQSLGQGLEFLIYFQGNSAPDKSGLPSDRFSAERTGGSVSTLTIQRTQQEDSAVYLCASSFVAGTFQETQYFGPGTRLLVL.